This T cell receptor (beta chain) was sequenced in a study of OX40 agonist ivuxolimab in advanced cancers. With respect to the entire study: The costimulatory receptor OX40 (CD134) was targeted by ivuxolimab, a fully human IgG2 agonistic monoclonal antibody. A male proportion of roughly 80% and a mean age of roughly 58 years, ranging from 23 to 79, were recorded for the dose-escalation cohort. Three dose-escalation patients achieved partial responses, one with hepatocellular carcinoma and two with cutaneous melanoma. The point of sequencing TCRbeta in the periphery was to test whether ivuxolimab changed TCR sequence diversity and drove clonal T-cell expansion. Prior anti-PD-1, anti-PD-L1 or anti-CTLA-4 therapy was permitted, and about two fifths of dose-escalation patients had received checkpoint inhibitors. Of the roughly 50 dose-escalation patients, hepatocellular carcinoma was present in about 20, melanoma in roughly 15, renal cell carcinoma in 9 and head and neck cancer in 9. The paper covers the monotherapy dose-escalation part of the phase I ivuxolimab trial, which included N ≈ 57 patients. Intravenous ivuxolimab was administered to patients every 2 weeks at six dose levels: 0.01, 0.1, 0.3, 1.5, 3 and 10 mg/kg.

Patients with autoimmune disease history or receiving systemic immunosuppression were excluded from the trial. Peripheral blood for TCR sequencing was collected from all dose cohorts at baseline, on cycle 4 day 1, and on cycle 7 day 1. The samples were taken from a phase I, first-in-human, multicenter, open-label dose-escalation trial of ivuxolimab. Adults with locally advanced or metastatic melanoma, renal cell carcinoma, hepatocellular carcinoma or head and neck squamous cell carcinoma were enrolled in the trial. CD4+ and CD8+ T cells were sorted separately from peripheral blood before TCR sequencing. A remark on this clone: The specificity of this receptor is unknown. Base qualities are missing; no much larger clone stands one base away.

Measured from the cysteine to the phenylalanine, the CDR3 is 15 residues long. The DNA shown is the 45-base CDR3, in frame from base 1. V is pared back by 2 bases and J by 3 bases, with 11 bases lying between the germline termini. From a lookup of the germline V gene, CDR1 and CDR2 are SNHLY and FYNNEI. For sequencing of the TCRbeta CDR3 region, genomic DNA was extracted from the sorted cells. The immunoSEQ Assay was used to sequence the TCRbeta CDR3 regions. TCRdb stores this immuneACCESS table with in-frame sequences only. Part of the clones is absent; in the studies checked, under half of the shortfall reflects unresolved V genes, and no reason is known for the rest. The sample records about 53,000 clones, about four fifths of which are singletons. Over 1.3% of the sample rests with the top ten. Overall study outcomes, separate from this receptor: Clonal expansion of both CD4+ and CD8+ blood T cells was observed from baseline to week 6 at doses 0.1 to 3.0 mg/kg. Antigen specificity was not determined for the clonally expanded peripheral T cells. In partial responders in the 0.1-3.0 mg/kg groups, normalized peripheral clonal expansion was found to be among the lowest, especially among CD8+ T cells. Low levels of normalized T-cell clonal expansion were also seen in some patients who did not respond. After ivuxolimab, CD8+ T cells had more expanded clones than CD4+ T cells on average.

Sequencing was performed on CD4+ or CD8+ T cells sorted from blood, taken in a trial of the OX40 agonist ivuxolimab. This clonotype was obtained from an adult with an advanced solid tumor such as melanoma, head and neck, liver or kidney cancer. The chain is assembled from TRBV2 and TRBJ1-3; no D segment can be confidently identified. This receptor has the CDR3 CASSERSGYGNTIYF. The DNA sequence follows: TGTGCCAGCAGTGAACGTTCGGGTTATGGAAACACCATATATTTT.